This is a list of T cell receptor beta chains from one sample in a study of T cells after yellow fever vaccination. Using its own MiXCR run on the 5' RACE reads, TCRdb lists one record per CDR3 protein. The sample has hundreds of thousands of distinct CDR3 sequences, about 12% seen once; the top ten hold 15%. The material was PBMCs, obtained on the day of the yellow fever booster vaccination. The origin of the receptors is a man aged 25-45 years who received the YFV17D yellow fever vaccine. CDR3s include the opening cysteine and the closing phenylalanine or tryptophan. A D gene is named only where the DNA matches it firmly. The size of a clone is reported for some rows only, either as once, few or many, or as a class for expanded clones.

j_call v_call d_call clone_size cdr3_aa cdr3_nt
TRBJ2-3 TRBV18 NA NA CASSPGYESTDTQYF TGTGCCAGCTCACCCGGATACGAGTCCACAGATACGCAGTATTTT
TRBJ2-7 TRBV4-3 TRBD1 NA CASSQETGANYEQYF TGCGCCAGCAGCCAGGAGACAGGGGCGAACTACGAGCAGTACTTC
TRBJ2-3 TRBV10-3 TRBD2 few CAISDSGRAGDTQYF TGTGCCATCAGTGATAGCGGGAGGGCCGGTGATACGCAGTATTTT
TRBJ2-3 TRBV20-1 TRBD2 few CSATRGLAGPGDTQYF TGCAGTGCTACCCGGGGACTAGCGGGTCCCGGGGATACGCAGTATTTT
TRBJ2-7 TRBV27 TRBD1 few CASSSYQQGVGYEQYF TGTGCCAGCAGTTCATACCAACAGGGGGTCGGGTATGAGCAGTACTTC
TRBJ2-5 TRBV10-2 NA few CASSVRRGTGETQYF TGCGCCAGCAGCGTCAGGCGAGGGACCGGGGAGACCCAGTACTTC
TRBJ2-2 TRBV5-1 NA few CASFPRAYATFPNTGELFF TGCGCCAGCTTCCCGCGGGCCTATGCCACGTTCCCGAACACCGGGGAGCTGTTTTTT
TRBJ1-1 TRBV6-1 TRBD1 many CASSRQGTIGTEAFF TGTGCCAGCAGCAGACAGGGGACCATCGGCACTGAAGCTTTCTTT
TRBJ2-1 TRBV7-2 NA few CASSLDRGPEQFF TGTGCCAGCAGCTTAGACAGAGGGCCTGAGCAGTTCTTC
TRBJ1-1 TRBV5-8 NA few CASSLLTNTEAFF TGTGCCAGCAGCTTGTTGACGAACACTGAAGCTTTCTTT
TRBJ2-3 TRBV7-8 TRBD2 NA CASSTGLAGTDTQYF TGTGCCAGCAGCACCGGACTAGCGGGAACAGATACGCAGTATTTT
TRBJ2-7 TRBV12-3/TRBV12-4 TRBD2 few CASSFEGTGTSGRSSYEQYF TGTGCCAGCAGTTTTGAGGGGACCGGGACTAGCGGGAGGAGCTCCTACGAGCAGTACTTC
TRBJ2-5 TRBV5-6 TRBD1 few CASSNGQVGETQYF TGTGCCAGCAGCAACGGACAGGTCGGCGAGACCCAGTACTTC
TRBJ2-3 TRBV29-1 NA few CSVRSGTDTQYF TGCAGCGTTCGTTCGGGCACAGATACGCAGTATTTT
TRBJ2-5 TRBV7-2 TRBD2 many CASSSASGLGETQYF TGTGCCAGCAGCTCGGCTAGCGGCCTGGGGGAGACCCAGTACTTC
TRBJ2-7 TRBV6-2/TRBV6-3 NA few CAGSDGSVYEQYF TGTGCCGGCAGCGACGGGAGCGTATACGAGCAGTACTTC
TRBJ2-7 TRBV20-1 NA few CSAREPGPSYEQYF TGCAGTGCTAGAGAACCGGGCCCCTCCTACGAGCAGTACTTC
TRBJ1-2 TRBV7-2 NA NA CASSLGFSAENYGYTF TGTGCCAGCAGCTTAGGGTTTTCGGCAGAAAACTATGGCTACACCTTC
TRBJ1-2 TRBV15 TRBD1 many CATSLDRGYGYTF TGTGCCACCAGCTTAGACAGGGGTTATGGCTACACCTTC
TRBJ2-1 TRBV3-1 NA few CASGDFHNEQFF TGTGCCAGCGGGGACTTTCACAATGAGCAGTTCTTC
TRBJ1-5 TRBV7-2 NA many CASSSHQNQPQHF TGTGCCAGCAGCTCCCACCAAAATCAGCCCCAGCATTTT
TRBJ2-2 TRBV19 NA NA CASKRAGKNTGELFF TGTGCCAGTAAGCGCGCGGGGAAGAACACCGGGGAGCTGTTTTTT
TRBJ2-7 TRBV7-8 TRBD2 few CASSLALAGGPGEQYF TGTGCCAGCAGCTTAGCGCTAGCGGGAGGGCCGGGTGAGCAGTACTTC
TRBJ2-1 TRBV10-3 TRBD2 NA CAIAGSAGGSYNEQFF TGTGCCATCGCCGGATCTGCGGGAGGGTCCTACAATGAGCAGTTCTTC
TRBJ1-1 TRBV6-2/TRBV6-3 TRBD1 NA CASSYPGQGEGNEAFF TGTGCCAGCAGTTACCCCGGACAGGGGGAGGGAAATGAAGCTTTCTTT
TRBJ2-3 TRBV5-1 TRBD2 few CASSISGTSVGDTQYF TGCGCCAGCAGCATTTCCGGGACTAGCGTAGGAGATACGCAGTATTTT
TRBJ2-6 TRBV25-1 TRBD2 many CASSEWEGRGANVLTF TGTGCCAGCAGTGAATGGGAGGGGCGTGGGGCCAACGTCCTGACTTTC
TRBJ2-1 TRBV6-1 NA NA CASSEAYSGGGNEQFF TGTGCCAGCAGTGAAGCTTATAGCGGAGGGGGCAATGAGCAGTTCTTC
TRBJ2-7 TRBV10-2 TRBD1 few CASRGQGATSGEQYF TGCGCCAGCCGGGGACAGGGGGCTACCTCCGGCGAGCAGTACTTC
TRBJ1-4 TRBV20-1 NA NA CSASGENEKLFF TGCAGTGCTAGTGGGGAGAATGAAAAACTGTTTTTT
TRBJ2-7 TRBV11-2 NA few CASSSRAPLGPGISYEQYF TGTGCCAGCAGCTCAAGGGCCCCTCTGGGTCCGGGAATCTCCTACGAGCAGTACTTC
TRBJ2-5 TRBV5-8 TRBD2 once CASSPGGRGTLETQYF TGTGCCAGCAGCCCAGGCGGGAGAGGGACTCTAGAGACCCAGTACTTC
TRBJ2-1 TRBV4-3 NA NA CASSQDLVWAGNEQFF TGCGCCAGCAGCCAAGATTTGGTGTGGGCGGGGAATGAGCAGTTCTTC
TRBJ1-1 TRBV7-9 NA NA CASSSAGGRAITEAFF TGTGCCAGCAGCTCGGCGGGGGGTCGCGCTATCACTGAAGCTTTCTTT
TRBJ2-7 TRBV28 TRBD1 NA CASRKDRAYYEQYF TGTGCCAGCAGAAAGGACAGGGCATACTACGAGCAGTACTTC
TRBJ2-2 TRBV7-2 TRBD2 NA CASSGGRTRNGELFF TGTGCCAGCAGCGGAGGCCGGACTAGAAACGGGGAGCTGTTTTTT
TRBJ2-7 TRBV7-2 TRBD2 many CASSPAGGSYEQYF TGTGCCAGCAGTCCAGCGGGAGGCTCCTACGAGCAGTACTTC
TRBJ2-1 TRBV19 TRBD1 few CASSLWTGGNEQFF TGTGCCAGTAGTTTGTGGACAGGGGGTAATGAGCAGTTCTTC
TRBJ2-7 TRBV3-1 NA NA CASSQDSPFTHF TGTGCCAGCAGCCAAGATAGCCCATTCACGCACTTC
TRBJ2-2 TRBV4-3 NA NA CASSAFGDFGTGELFF TGCGCCAGCAGCGCCTTCGGCGATTTTGGCACCGGGGAGCTGTTTTTT
TRBJ2-3 TRBV20-1 NA few CSARDLAPARTDTQYF TGCAGTGCTAGAGATCTCGCCCCGGCACGCACAGATACGCAGTATTTT
TRBJ1-1 TRBV5-1 NA few CASSSDQGNEAFF TGCGCCAGCAGCTCGGACCAGGGGAATGAAGCTTTCTTT
TRBJ1-2 TRBV5-6 NA NA CASSFGESYGYTF TGTGCCAGCAGCTTTGGTGAGTCCTATGGCTACACCTTC
TRBJ1-5 TRBV6-5 NA few CASSYGKGSNQPQHF TGTGCCAGCAGTTATGGGAAGGGGAGCAATCAGCCCCAGCATTTT
TRBJ2-4 TRBV10-3 NA few CAISESGQSEGRAKNIQYF TGTGCCATCAGTGAGTCCGGACAGTCGGAGGGGAGGGCCAAAAACATTCAGTACTTC
TRBJ1-1 TRBV6-5 NA few CASSYSLGQLNTEAFF TGTGCCAGCAGTTATAGTCTCGGACAATTGAACACTGAAGCTTTCTTT
TRBJ2-1 TRBV20-1 TRBD2 few CSARLAGPPNEQFF TGCAGTGCTAGGCTAGCGGGACCCCCCAATGAGCAGTTCTTC
TRBJ2-5 TRBV28 NA NA CASSPRGRPGVTQYF TGTGCCAGCAGTCCCCGCGGTCGGCCTGGCGTTACCCAGTACTTC
TRBJ1-1 TRBV20-1 NA many CSAREDSATEAFF TGCAGTGCTAGAGAGGACAGTGCCACTGAAGCTTTCTTT
TRBJ1-1 TRBV3-1 NA NA CASSQRRNTEAFF TGTGCCAGCAGCCAACGACGGAACACTGAAGCTTTCTTT
TRBJ2-2 TRBV4-3 NA many CASSPLITGRSAGELFF TGCGCCAGCAGCCCGTTAATCACAGGGAGATCCGCCGGGGAGCTGTTTTTT
TRBJ2-3 TRBV7-9 TRBD2 many CASSSTSGRAFDTQYF TGTGCCAGCAGCTCGACTAGCGGGAGGGCCTTTGATACGCAGTATTTT
TRBJ2-2 TRBV6-4 NA many CASSEMYPGELFF TGTGCCAGCAGTGAAATGTATCCCGGGGAGCTGTTTTTT
TRBJ1-1 TRBV24-1 NA NA CATSETGTKNTEAFF TGTGCCACCAGTGAAACCGGGACCAAGAACACTGAAGCTTTCTTT
TRBJ2-1 TRBV20-1 TRBD2 NA CSARALGLAGGGEQFF TGCAGTGCTAGAGCGTTGGGACTAGCGGGAGGAGGTGAGCAGTTCTTC
TRBJ2-6 TRBV30 TRBD1 NA CAWSRLTGGKANVLTF TGTGCCTGGAGTAGACTCACAGGGGGAAAGGCCAACGTCCTGACTTTC